Shown below are 29 T cell receptor beta chains from a single sample sequenced in a study of blood T cell repertoires in COVID-19. The method was immunoSEQ multiplex PCR; TCRdb's version includes in-frame clones alone and lacks a portion of them. Of roughly 190,000 clones in the sample, about 83% are singletons; the top ten hold 2.5% to 3.5%. The sequenced sample was peripheral blood. The receptors were sampled from a man in his fifties or sixties with active or convalescent COVID-19.

This clone turned up a few times. V and J are TRBV19 and TRBJ1-2; 9 bases are shared with TRBD1. The CDR3 runs to 16 residues. The germline V gene encodes CDR1 LNHDA and CDR2 SQIVND (reference sequence). V was pared by 3 bases and J by 3 bases, with 8 bases of the junction left unmatched. The DNA for the CDR3 is TGTGCCAGTAGTATTATCGGGACAGGGAAGGACTATGGCTACACCTTC. It yields the protein CASSIIGTGKDYGYTF.

Only one count was recorded for this clone. This rearrangement joins TRBV6-5 to TRBJ2-7, with D possibly being TRBD1 (6 bases). This CDR3 has 14 amino acids. V gave up 6 bases and J gave up 3 bases, with 15 bases separating them. Germline V lookup: CDR1 MNHEY, CDR2 SVGAGI. The CDR3 bases are TGTGCCAGCAGCCCCTGGACAGAGCTCTACGAGCAGTACTTC. Translating it yields CASSPWTELYEQYF.

The J gene is TRBJ2-3, the V gene TRBV5-4; 10 bases agree with TRBD2. V was pared by 3 bases and J by 1 base, with 5 bases of the junction left unmatched. The CDR3 has 16 amino acids. CDR1 SGHNT and CDR2 YYREEE come from the germline V gene (reference sequence). The CDR3, as DNA: TGTGCCAGCAGCTCGATGAGCGGGGGGGGCACAGATACGCAGTATTTT. It is translated as CASSSMSGGGTDTQYF.

The rearrangement links TRBV5-6 to TRBJ1-3; TRBD1 might be the D (5 bases). Trimming cost V 2 bases and J 0 bases, with 9 bases left between them. This CDR3 comprises 15 residues. Germline CDR1 reads SGHDT; CDR2 reads YYEEEE. CDR3 coding DNA: TGTGCCAGCAGCTTAGACAGCTTCTCTGGAAACACCATATATTTT. This codes for CASSLDSFSGNTIYF.

J is TRBJ2-1 and V is TRBV9; possibly TRBD2 for D (7 bases). CDR1 and CDR2 from the germline V gene are SGDLS and YYNGEE. There are 16 residues in the CDR3. V lost 4 bases and J lost 4, with 18 bases in between. The CDR3: CASSPTGGREYNEQFF. Written as DNA, the CDR3 is TGTGCCAGCAGCCCCACTGGGGGGCGGGAGTACAATGAGCAGTTCTTC.

The chain combines TRBV11-2 with TRBJ2-6, with a possible D match to TRBD2 (5 bases). CDR1 and CDR2 from the germline V gene are SGHAT and FQNNGV. V lost 3 bases and J lost 0, with 12 bases in between. This CDR3 comprises 17 residues. The CDR3 sequence is CASSFPGSISGANVLTF. The CDR3 coding sequence is TGTGCCAGCAGCTTCCCGGGATCCATCTCTGGGGCCAACGTCCTGACTTTC.

The table lists this clone with a count of one. V is TRBV21-1 and J is TRBJ1-1; TRBD1, the table's D call, was not compared with the DNA. TRBV21-1 counts as a pseudogene. The CDR3 has 12 residues. The CDR3: CASSKARQGAFF. In DNA, the CDR3 is TGTGCCAGCAGCAAAGCAAGACAGGGGGCTTTCTTT.

The V call is TRBV2, the J call TRBJ1-6; D might be TRBD1 (6 bases). Germline assignment: CDR1 SNHLY and CDR2 FYNNEI. This CDR3 is 13 amino acids long. CDR3 in amino acids: CASRGSYNSPLHF. Here the CDR3 DNA reads TGTGCTTCGAGGGGGAGCTATAATTCACCCCTCCACTTT.

The chain employs TRBV9 and TRBJ2-1; the match to TRBD2 covers 9 bases. V gave up 5 bases and J gave up 4 bases; unmatched junction bases: 7. Germline CDR1 SGDLS, CDR2 YYNGEE. This CDR3 region has 15 residues. This chain's CDR3 is CASRRAGGEYNEQFF. CDR3 in DNA: TGTGCCAGCAGACGCGCGGGAGGGGAGTACAATGAGCAGTTCTTC.

The CDR3 loop is CASSWKSGMVKEAQYF. CDR3 bases: TGCGCCAGCAGCTGGAAAAGCGGGATGGTTAAGGAGGCCCAGTACTTC. The genes are TRBV5-1 and TRBJ2-5; 7 bases are shared with TRBD2. Germline lookup yields CDR1 SGHRS and CDR2 YFSETQ. Germline trimming cut 3 bases from V and 9 bases from J; bases unmatched to any gene: 17. The CDR3 totals 16 residues.

The chain couples TRBV5-1 to TRBJ1-5; TRBD1 might be the D (6 bases). The CDR3 covers 14 residues. The V gene lost 4 bases and the J gene lost 3 bases, with 11 bases spanning the gap. In germline, CDR1 is SGHRS, CDR2 YFSETQ. The CDR3 here is CASSLDSLNQPQHF. For the CDR3, the DNA is TGCGCCAGCAGCCTGGACAGTCTCAATCAGCCCCAGCATTTT.

The chain is built from TRBV30 and TRBJ1-4; D is possibly TRBD1 (5 bases). CDR1 and CDR2 from the germline V gene are GTSNPN and SVGIG (reference sequence). V lost 3 bases and J 8 bases, leaving 19 bases between the germline ends. This CDR3 spans 15 amino acids. The CDR3 region has the DNA TGTGCCTGGAGCAGGACGGACATAAGCAACGAAAAACTGTTTTTT. This codes for CAWSRTDISNEKLFF.

The CDR3 spells CASSPHLQGGYTF. DNA of the CDR3: TGTGCCAGTAGTCCTCACCTACAGGGGGGGTACACCTTC. The rearrangement joins TRBV19 to TRBJ1-2; 8 bases fit TRBD1. CDR3 length: 13 residues. CDR1 and CDR2 (germline): LNHDA, SQIVND (reference sequence). V shed 5 bases, J shed 11 bases, and the junction held 10 bases outside the gene matches.

The V and J genes are TRBV19 and TRBJ2-1; D gene ambiguous. The CDR3 loop spans 11 amino acids. V was cut by 8 bases and J by 7 bases, with 9 bases left in between. The germline gives CDR1 LNHDA, CDR2 SQIVND (reference sequence). The CDR3 nucleotides read TGTGCCAGTTCCGGGTGGAATGAGCAGTTCTTC. Amino acids: CASSGWNEQFF.

This clone was detected only a few times. J is TRBJ1-6 and V is TRBV27; D may be TRBD1 (5 bases). CDR1 is MNHEY, CDR2 SMNVEV, per germline (reference sequence). The CDR3 runs 14 residues. V was shortened by 6 bases and J by 12 bases, with 18 bases between the two germline ends. The DNA for the CDR3 is TGTGCCAGCAGGGAGGCGGGGCCTCCCAGACCCCTCCACTTT. Translated: CASREAGPPRPLHF.

V gene TRBV25-1 combines with J gene TRBJ1-1, with a tentative D call TRBD1 (5 bases). This CDR3 has 11 amino acids. Looked up from germline, CDR1 is MGHDK and CDR2 is SYGVNS. The V end lost 8 bases, the J end lost 5 bases, and 9 bases lay between the germline ends. CDR3 coding DNA: TGTGCCAGCGCCCGGGGGACTGAAGCTTTCTTT. This sequence encodes CASARGTEAFF.

The V gene is TRBV6-5, the J gene TRBJ2-5, with D perhaps TRBD2 (6 bases). In germline, CDR1 is MNHEY, CDR2 SVGAGI. Deletions cut 4 bases from V and 4 bases from J, with 16 bases between. CDR3 length: 15 residues. The CDR3: CASSSTLLGGETQYF. The CDR3 DNA follows: TGTGCCAGCAGTTCAACTCTGCTCGGGGGAGAGACCCAGTACTTC.

The chain combines TRBV6-5 with TRBJ2-7; 8 nucleotides line up with TRBD1. This CDR3 contains 14 residues. With 6 bases clipped from V and 5 bases from J, the junction kept 9 bases outside the gene matches. CDR1 MNHEY and CDR2 SVGAGI come from the germline V gene. The CDR3 loop reads CASRYRGIGNEQYF. For the CDR3, the DNA is TGTGCCAGCAGGTACAGGGGGATAGGGAACGAGCAGTACTTC.

The CDR3 is CASSSQGTLAKNIQYF. The CDR3 nucleotides are TGTGCCAGCAGCTCACAGGGGACCCTAGCCAAAAACATTCAGTACTTC. The genes are TRBV7-2 and TRBJ2-4; 7 nucleotides align to TRBD1. Germline V gives CDR1 SGHTA, CDR2 FQGNSA. V lost 4 bases, J lost 0 bases, and 6 bases stayed unmatched. The CDR3 runs to 16 residues.

The gene calls are TRBV2 and TRBJ2-2; 11 bases agree with TRBD1. Per germline, CDR1 SNHLY and CDR2 FYNNEI. The CDR3 runs to 14 residues. The trim removed 8 bases at V and 7 bases at J, leaving 6 bases unmatched. The CDR3 protein is CASGGQGAFGELFF. CDR3 sequence (DNA): TGTGCCAGCGGAGGACAGGGGGCGTTCGGGGAGCTGTTTTTT.

The chain combines TRBV9 with TRBJ1-2, with 7 bases aligning to TRBD1. Germline-derived CDR1 and CDR2 are SGDLS and YYNGEE. There are 14 residues in the CDR3. Losses at the gene ends were 0 bases for V and 6 bases for J; bases not matched to a gene: 5. The DNA for the CDR3 is TGTGCCAGCAGCGTAGGACAGGGATTCGATGGCTACACCTTC. It yields the protein CASSVGQGFDGYTF.

V is TRBV27 and J is TRBJ2-7; D remains ambiguous. Germline CDR1 and CDR2: MNHEY and SMNVEV (reference sequence). The CDR3 totals 14 residues. Trimming shortened V by 6 bases and J by 3 bases, and 15 bases separated the two germline ends. CDR3 region: CASSPDSSFYEQYF. The CDR3 coding sequence is TGTGCCAGCAGCCCAGACTCCTCCTTCTACGAGCAGTACTTC.

V usage is TRBV5-4 and J usage is TRBJ2-1; 13 bases fit TRBD2. V dropped 4 bases and J dropped 5; count of bases not matched to a gene: 6. Germline V lookup: CDR1 SGHNT, CDR2 YYREEE (reference sequence). The CDR3 length is 16 residues. In DNA, the CDR3 is TGTGCCAGCAGCGCAACCGGGACTAGCGGGGACAATGAGCAGTTCTTC. Its protein product is CASSATGTSGDNEQFF.

This clone appeared a few times. The gene calls are TRBV4-1 and TRBJ2-1; 12 bases are shared with TRBD2. This CDR3 region has 19 residues. Germline-derived CDR1 and CDR2 are MGHRA and YSYEKL. With 0 bases clipped from V and 4 bases from J, the junction kept 10 bases outside the gene matches. CDR3 sequence: CASSQEASGGDLRYNEQFF. The CDR3 DNA follows: TGCGCCAGCAGCCAAGAGGCTAGCGGGGGGGACCTCAGATACAATGAGCAGTTCTTC.

Concerning this clone: The same CDR3 is also encoded by other DNA sequences in this sample. The rearrangement links TRBV5-6 to TRBJ2-2; 7 bases align to TRBD1. V lost 5 bases, J lost 2 bases, and 3 bases stayed unmatched. Germline-derived CDR1 and CDR2 are SGHDT and YYEEEE. CDR3 length equals 14 residues. Here the CDR3 DNA reads TGTGCCAGCAGATGGACAGGCAACACCGGGGAGCTGTTTTTT. This gives the protein CASRWTGNTGELFF.

The rearrangement links TRBV7-2 to TRBJ1-5; D gene uncertain. Trimming took 0 bases from V and 5 from J, leaving 11 bases between them. This CDR3 is 15 amino acids long. Germline-derived CDR1 and CDR2 are SGHTA and FQGNSA. CDR3 region: CASSLASRSDQPQHF. CDR3 nucleotide sequence: TGTGCCAGCAGCTTAGCCTCCAGGTCCGATCAGCCCCAGCATTTT.

The rearrangement joins TRBV27 to TRBJ1-4; 9 bases align to TRBD1. The CDR3 is 14 residues long. Trimming took 5 bases from V and 7 from J; bases not matched to a gene: 5. Germline V gene data show CDR1 as MNHEY and CDR2 as SMNVEV (reference sequence). The CDR3 is CASSQTGGTEKLFF. The CDR3 nucleotides are TGTGCCAGCAGTCAGACAGGGGGAACTGAAAAACTGTTTTTT.

This chain uses TRBV5-1 with TRBJ1-1; D is possibly TRBD1 (5 bases). Trimming took off 4 bases at V and 4 bases at J, with 23 bases between the two ends. CDR1 and CDR2 (germline): SGHRS, YFSETQ. The CDR3 is 17 residues long. CDR3 amino acids: CASSPRAGTPVGTEAFF. The CDR3 nucleotides are TGCGCCAGCAGCCCACGGGCGGGGACCCCGGTGGGCACTGAAGCTTTCTTT.

The V gene is TRBV5-1, the J gene TRBJ1-3, with a possible D match to TRBD1 (5 bases). Germline CDR1 SGHRS, CDR2 YFSETQ. Trimming pared 0 bases from V and 8 bases from J, leaving 12 bases between. The CDR3 covers 14 residues. The CDR3 protein is CASSLGQTGDTIYF. CDR3 sequence (DNA): TGCGCCAGCAGCTTGGGCCAAACAGGAGACACCATATATTTT.